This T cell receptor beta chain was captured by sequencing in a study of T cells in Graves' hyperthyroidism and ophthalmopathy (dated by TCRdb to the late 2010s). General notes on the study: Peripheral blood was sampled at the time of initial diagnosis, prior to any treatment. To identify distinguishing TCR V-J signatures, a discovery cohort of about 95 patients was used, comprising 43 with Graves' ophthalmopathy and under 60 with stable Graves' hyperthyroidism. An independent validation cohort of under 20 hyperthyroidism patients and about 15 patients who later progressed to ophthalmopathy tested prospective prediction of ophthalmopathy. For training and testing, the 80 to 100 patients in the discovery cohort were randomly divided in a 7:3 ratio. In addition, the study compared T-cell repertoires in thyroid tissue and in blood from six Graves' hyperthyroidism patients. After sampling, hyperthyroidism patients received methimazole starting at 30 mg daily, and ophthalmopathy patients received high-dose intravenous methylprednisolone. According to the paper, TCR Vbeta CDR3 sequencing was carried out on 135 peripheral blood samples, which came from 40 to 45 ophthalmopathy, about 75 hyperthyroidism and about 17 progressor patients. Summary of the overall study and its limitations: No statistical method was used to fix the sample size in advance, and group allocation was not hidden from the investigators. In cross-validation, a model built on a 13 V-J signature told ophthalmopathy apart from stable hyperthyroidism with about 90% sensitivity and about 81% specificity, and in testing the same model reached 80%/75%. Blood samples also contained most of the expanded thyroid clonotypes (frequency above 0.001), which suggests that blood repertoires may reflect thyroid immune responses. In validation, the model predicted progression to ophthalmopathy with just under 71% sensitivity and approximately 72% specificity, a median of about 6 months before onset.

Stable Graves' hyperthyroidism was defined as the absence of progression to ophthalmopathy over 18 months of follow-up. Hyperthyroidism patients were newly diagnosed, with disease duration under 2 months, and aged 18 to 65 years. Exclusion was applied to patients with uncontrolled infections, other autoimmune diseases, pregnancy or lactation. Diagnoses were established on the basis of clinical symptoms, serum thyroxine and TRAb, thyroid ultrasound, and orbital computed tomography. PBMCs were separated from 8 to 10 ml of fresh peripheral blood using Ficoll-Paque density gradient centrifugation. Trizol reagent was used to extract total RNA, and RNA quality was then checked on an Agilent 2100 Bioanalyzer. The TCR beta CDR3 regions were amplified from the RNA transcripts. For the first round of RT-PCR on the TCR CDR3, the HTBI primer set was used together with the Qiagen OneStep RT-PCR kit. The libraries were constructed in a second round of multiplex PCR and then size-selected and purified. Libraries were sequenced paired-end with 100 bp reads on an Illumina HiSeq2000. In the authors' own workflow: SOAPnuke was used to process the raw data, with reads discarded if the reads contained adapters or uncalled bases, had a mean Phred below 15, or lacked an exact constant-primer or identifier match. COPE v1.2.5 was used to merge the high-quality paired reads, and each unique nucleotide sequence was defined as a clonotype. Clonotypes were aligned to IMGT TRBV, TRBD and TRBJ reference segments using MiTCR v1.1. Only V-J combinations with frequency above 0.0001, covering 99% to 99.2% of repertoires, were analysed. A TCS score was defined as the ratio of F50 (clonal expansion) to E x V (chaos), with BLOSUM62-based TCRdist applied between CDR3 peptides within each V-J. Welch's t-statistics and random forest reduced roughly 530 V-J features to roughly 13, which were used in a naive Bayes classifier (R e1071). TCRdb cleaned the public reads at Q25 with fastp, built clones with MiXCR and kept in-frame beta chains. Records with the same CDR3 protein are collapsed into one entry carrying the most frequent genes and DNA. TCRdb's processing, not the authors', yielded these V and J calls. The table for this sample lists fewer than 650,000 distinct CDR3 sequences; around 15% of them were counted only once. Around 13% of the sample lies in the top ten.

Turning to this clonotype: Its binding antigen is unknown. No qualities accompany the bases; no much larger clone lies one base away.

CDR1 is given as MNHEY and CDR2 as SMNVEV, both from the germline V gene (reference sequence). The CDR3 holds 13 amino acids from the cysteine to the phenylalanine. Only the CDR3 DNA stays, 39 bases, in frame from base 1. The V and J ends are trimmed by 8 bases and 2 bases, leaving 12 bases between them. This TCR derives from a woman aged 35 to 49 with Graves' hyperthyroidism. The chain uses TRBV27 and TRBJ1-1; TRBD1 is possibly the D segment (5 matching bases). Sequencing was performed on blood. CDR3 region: CASRIGHNTEAFF. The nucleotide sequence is TGTGCCAGCCGAATCGGACACAACACTGAAGCTTTCTTT.